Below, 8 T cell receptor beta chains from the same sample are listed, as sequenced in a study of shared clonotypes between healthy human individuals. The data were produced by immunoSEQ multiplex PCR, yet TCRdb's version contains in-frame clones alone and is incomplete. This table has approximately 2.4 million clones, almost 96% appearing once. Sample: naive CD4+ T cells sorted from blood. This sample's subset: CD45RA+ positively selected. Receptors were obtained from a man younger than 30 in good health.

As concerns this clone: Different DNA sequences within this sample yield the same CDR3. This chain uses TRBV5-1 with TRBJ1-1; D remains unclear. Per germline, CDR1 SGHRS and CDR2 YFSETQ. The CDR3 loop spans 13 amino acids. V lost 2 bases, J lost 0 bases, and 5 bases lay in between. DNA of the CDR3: TGCGCCAGCAGCTTCACGATGAACACTGAAGCTTTCTTT. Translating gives CASSFTMNTEAFF.

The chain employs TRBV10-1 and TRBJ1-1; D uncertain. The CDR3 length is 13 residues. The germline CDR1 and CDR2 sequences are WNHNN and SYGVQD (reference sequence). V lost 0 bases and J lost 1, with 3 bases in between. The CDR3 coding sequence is TGCGCCAGCAGTGAGTCGCAGAACACTGAAGCTTTCTTT. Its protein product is CASSESQNTEAFF.

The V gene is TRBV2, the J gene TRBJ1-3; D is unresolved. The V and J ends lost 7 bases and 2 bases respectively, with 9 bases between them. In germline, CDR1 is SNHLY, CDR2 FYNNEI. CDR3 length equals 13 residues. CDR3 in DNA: TGTGCCAGCAAGAGGTTCCCTGGAAACACCATATATTTT. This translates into CASKRFPGNTIYF.

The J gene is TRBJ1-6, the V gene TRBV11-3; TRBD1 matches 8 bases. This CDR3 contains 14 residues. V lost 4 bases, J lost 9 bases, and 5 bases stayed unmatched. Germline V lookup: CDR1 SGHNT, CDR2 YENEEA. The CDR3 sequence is CASSSQGVSSPLHF. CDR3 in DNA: TGTGCCAGCAGCTCACAGGGGGTAAGTTCACCCCTCCACTTT.

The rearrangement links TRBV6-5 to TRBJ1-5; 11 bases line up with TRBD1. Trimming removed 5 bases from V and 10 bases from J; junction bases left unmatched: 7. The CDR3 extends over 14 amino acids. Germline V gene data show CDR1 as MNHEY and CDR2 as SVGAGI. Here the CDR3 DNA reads TGTGCCAGCAGTCCGGGACAGGGGGGATTTCCCCAGCATTTT. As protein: CASSPGQGGFPQHF.

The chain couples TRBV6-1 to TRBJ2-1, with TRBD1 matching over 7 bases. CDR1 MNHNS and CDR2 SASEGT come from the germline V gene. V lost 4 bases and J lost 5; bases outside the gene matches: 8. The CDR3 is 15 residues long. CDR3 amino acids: CASSGSRDRHNEQFF. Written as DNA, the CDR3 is TGTGCCAGCAGTGGGTCCCGGGACAGACACAATGAGCAGTTCTTC.

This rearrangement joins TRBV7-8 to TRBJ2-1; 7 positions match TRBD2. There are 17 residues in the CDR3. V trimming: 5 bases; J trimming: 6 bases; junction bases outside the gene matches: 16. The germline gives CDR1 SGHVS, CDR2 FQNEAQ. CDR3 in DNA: TGTGCCAGCAGCCGCCGGGGGGAGGTGATGGCTGGCAATGAGCAGTTCTTC. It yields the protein CASSRRGEVMAGNEQFF.

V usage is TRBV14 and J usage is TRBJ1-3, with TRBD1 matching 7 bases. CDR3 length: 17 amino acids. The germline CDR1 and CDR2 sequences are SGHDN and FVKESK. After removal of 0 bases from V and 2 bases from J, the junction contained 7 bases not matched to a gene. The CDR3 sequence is CASSQDLRQGPGNTIYF. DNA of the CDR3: TGTGCCAGCAGCCAAGATCTGAGACAGGGACCTGGAAACACCATATATTTT.